This is a list of T cell receptor beta chains from one sample in a study of healthy donors' naive CD4 and CD8 T cells. MiXCR, run by TCRdb on the reads, gives a single entry per CDR3 protein. The data show around 180,000 distinct CDR3 sequences, under 85% seen once. The sample comprised naive CD4+ and CD8+ T cells sorted from blood, pooled from several donors. These TCRs come from a pool of human donors in good health; the sample pools cells from several healthy donors. Both conserved end residues are trimmed from each CDR3. Fields, in order: J gene, V gene, clone size, CDR3 length, CDR3 protein. The size field is filled for only some rows; it gives once, few, many or a size class.

TRBJ2-3 TRBV29-1 - 12 SVGTGLGTDTQY
TRBJ2-7 TRBV19 once 12 ASSIPGTAYEQY
TRBJ2-1 TRBV27 - 14 ASSISYRGSYNEQF
TRBJ2-7 TRBV29-1 - 11 SVMEGRGYEQY
TRBJ2-7 TRBV20-1 - 12 SARDNEGNYEQY
TRBJ1-2 TRBV6-5 - 9 ASSTGGGYT
TRBJ2-7 TRBV5-6 - 9 ASSLVSEQY
TRBJ2-2 TRBV27 - 12 ASRSMQGDGELF
TRBJ2-5 TRBV7-8 - 14 ASSPTGRMYQETQY
TRBJ1-2 TRBV29-1 few 9 SVPEFRGYT
TRBJ2-7 TRBV30 - 11 AWGTGGLYEQY
TRBJ2-1 TRBV11-2 - 13 ASSSSGRANNEQF
TRBJ2-7 TRBV29-1 - 14 SVAPAPPGLGSEQY
TRBJ2-1 TRBV29-1 - 11 SVESLAQSEQF
TRBJ1-2 TRBV28 once 12 ASSWDSSYYGYT
TRBJ2-1 TRBV29-1 - 10 SVIGGLGEQF
TRBJ1-1 TRBV6-5 - 11 ASSSDGNTEAF
TRBJ2-7 TRBV27 once 13 ASSHTGLANGEQY
TRBJ2-1 TRBV19 few 14 ASSMGPDISYNEQF
TRBJ2-1 TRBV27 - 14 ASGAGPGSSYNEQF
TRBJ2-5 TRBV20-1 few 13 SAARPGQGRETQY
TRBJ2-7 TRBV5-5 - 11 ASSATEYYEQY
TRBJ1-1 TRBV19 - 12 ASSTGTMNTEAF
TRBJ2-2 TRBV6-5 - 12 ASSYTGNTGELF
TRBJ2-1 TRBV19 - 11 ASSIVLEDEQF
TRBJ2-3 TRBV29-1 once 12 SSGNSTSTDTQY
TRBJ1-1 TRBV18 - 15 ASSPLGVGTMNTEAF
TRBJ2-3 TRBV12-3/TRBV12-4 few 14 ASRNGLAGGTDTQY
TRBJ1-5 TRBV4-1 few 13 ASSQGTGHNQPQH
TRBJ1-2 TRBV7-8 - 13 ASSLDRGDYYGYT
TRBJ1-1 TRBV19 - 14 ASSSPGRLRNTEAF
TRBJ2-3 TRBV15 - 12 ATSRERLGDTQY
TRBJ2-3 TRBV29-1 once 13 SSGLAGVSPDTQY
TRBJ1-1 TRBV5-1 - 13 ASSRPTGTNTEAF
TRBJ2-5 TRBV29-1 - 11 SVENRAKETQY
TRBJ2-7 TRBV10-3 - 12 AIRSGGASYEQY
TRBJ1-2 TRBV20-1 - 10 KLLDRNYGYT
TRBJ1-6 TRBV19 - 13 ASTSRDAYNSPLH
TRBJ2-1 TRBV27 - 13 ASSLGPTVYNEQF
TRBJ1-4 TRBV20-1 - 13 SARSLPATNEKLF
TRBJ1-5 TRBV19 - 11 ASSLQGNQPQH
TRBJ2-7 TRBV25-1 - 11 ASSHPPEYEQY